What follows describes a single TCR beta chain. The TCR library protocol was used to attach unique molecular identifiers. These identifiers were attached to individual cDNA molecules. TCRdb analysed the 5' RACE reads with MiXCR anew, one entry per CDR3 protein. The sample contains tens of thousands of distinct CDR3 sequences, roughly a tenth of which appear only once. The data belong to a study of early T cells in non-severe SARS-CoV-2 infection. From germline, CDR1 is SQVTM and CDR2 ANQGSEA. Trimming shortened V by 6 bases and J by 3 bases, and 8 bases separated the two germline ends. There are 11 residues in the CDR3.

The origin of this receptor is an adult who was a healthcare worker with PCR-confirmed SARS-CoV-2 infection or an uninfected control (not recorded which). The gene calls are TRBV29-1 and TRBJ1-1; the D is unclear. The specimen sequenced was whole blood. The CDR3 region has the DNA TGCAGCGTCGTGCGCGACACTGAAGCTTTCTTT. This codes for CSVVRDTEAFF.